One and the same sample provided the 29 T cell receptor beta chains below, sequenced in a study of vaccination and CD4 T cells after COVID-19. The assay that was used to sequence DNA from cultured CD4+ T cells was the Oncomine TCR Beta short-read assay. One entry per CDR3 protein results from TCRdb running MiXCR on the PCR reads. Altogether approximately 7,000 distinct CDR3 sequences are present, roughly 73% being singletons, with the ten largest covering approximately 16%. Treatment noted: approximately nine-day PBMC culture with coronavirus spike peptide pools or control peptides (ViraFEST assay). These receptors' targets are unknown. Sequences were obtained from CD4+ T cells from blood, cultured in vitro. The source is a human donor who had recovered from COVID-19.

This rearrangement joins TRBV2 to TRBJ1-5; D is perhaps TRBD1 (5 bases). Trimming pared 6 bases from V and 7 bases from J, leaving 16 bases between. CDR1 and CDR2 from the germline V gene are SNHLY and FYNNEI. The CDR3 extends over 14 amino acids. The CDR3: CASSPRPAGQPQHF. The CDR3 coding sequence is TGTGCCAGCAGCCCCAGACCGGCAGGGCAGCCCCAGCATTTT.

The V call is TRBV30, the J call TRBJ1-5; 9 nucleotides match TRBD1. The CDR3 is 17 residues long. V shed 0 bases and J 6 bases; nucleotides not matched to a gene: 12. Germline-derived CDR1 and CDR2 are GTSNPN and SVGIG (reference sequence). The CDR3 spells CAWSVDIWTGVPQPQHF. CDR3 bases: TGTGCCTGGAGTGTAGATATTTGGACAGGGGTTCCTCAGCCCCAGCATTTT.

This clonotype has only one observation. V usage is TRBV27 and J usage is TRBJ2-5; a weak D match, TRBD1 (5 bases). The germline gives CDR1 MNHEY, CDR2 SMNVEV (reference sequence). Trimming removed 0 bases from V and 7 bases from J, with 18 bases in between. The CDR3 contains 16 residues. The CDR3 reads CASSLSSTTLTGTQYF. The DNA for the CDR3 is TGTGCCAGCAGTTTATCTTCGACAACCCTAACAGGGACCCAGTACTTC.

This chain links TRBV7-6 with TRBJ1-5; D might be TRBD1 (5 bases). This CDR3 has 16 residues. Germline CDR1 SGHVS, CDR2 FNYEAQ. The V gene lost 2 bases and the J gene lost 2 bases, with 13 bases spanning the gap. The DNA for the CDR3 is TGTGCCAGCAGCTTAAGGGCAGGGAGTGGCAATCAGCCCCAGCATTTT. It encodes CASSLRAGSGNQPQHF.

The chain has TRBV9 and TRBJ1-2, with 7 bases identical to TRBD1. This CDR3 region has 17 residues. Germline V lookup: CDR1 SGDLS, CDR2 YYNGEE. Trimming took 2 bases from V and 4 from J; bases not matched to a gene: 14. The CDR3 spells CASSVPLGGGESYGYTF. The DNA of the CDR3 is TGTGCCAGCAGCGTTCCCCTGGGAGGGGGCGAGAGCTATGGCTACACCTTC.

The V gene is TRBV12-3 or TRBV12-4, the J gene TRBJ2-1; TRBD2 matches at 11 bases. The CDR3 extends over 18 amino acids. The ends lost 3 bases at V and 2 bases at J; junction bases unmatched: 9. DNA for the CDR3: TGTGCCAGCAGTTTGACTAGCGGGATGATTAGAGCCTACAATGAGCAGTTCTTC. It encodes CASSLTSGMIRAYNEQFF.

This rearrangement joins TRBV20-1 to TRBJ2-5; either TRBD1 or TRBD2 may fit D (5 bases each). This CDR3 has 13 residues. Trimming removed 6 bases at V and 1 base at J, with 12 bases between. Per germline, CDR1 DFQATT and CDR2 SNEGSKA (reference sequence). The CDR3 coding sequence is TGCAGTGCACCCAACGGGGCCCAAGAGACCCAGTACTTC. It is translated as CSAPNGAQETQYF.

The rearrangement links TRBV7-9 to TRBJ1-6, with D possibly being TRBD1 (6 bases). The germline V gene encodes CDR1 SEHNR and CDR2 FQNEAQ (reference sequence). V was clipped by 0 bases and J by 12 bases, with 18 bases between them. The CDR3 spans 16 residues. The CDR3, as DNA: TGTGCCAGCAGCTTAGCGCGGGACATCGGTGGGGGACCCCTCCACTTT. The encoded protein is CASSLARDIGGGPLHF.

This clonotype was counted a few times. The rearrangement uses TRBV15 and TRBJ2-5; 8 bases map to TRBD1. Per the germline V gene, CDR1 is LNHNV and CDR2 is YYDKDF (reference sequence). V trimming: 1 base; J trimming: 1 base; junction bases outside the gene matches: 5. The CDR3 is 16 amino acids. The CDR3 spells CATSRAGRGPQETQYF. Here the CDR3 DNA reads TGTGCCACCAGCAGAGCGGGCAGGGGGCCCCAAGAGACCCAGTACTTC.

This clonotype has only one observation. This chain links TRBV27 with TRBJ1-1; D perhaps matches TRBD1 (5 bases). This CDR3 is built from 13 residues. CDR1 MNHEY and CDR2 SMNVEV come from the germline V gene (reference sequence). With 8 bases removed from V and 8 bases from J, the gap between germline ends came to 18 bases. CDR3: CASRDPRLGEAFF. The CDR3 DNA sequence: TGTGCCAGCCGGGACCCAAGGCTGGGGGAAGCTTTCTTT.

CDR3 DNA: TGCAGTGCTAGAGATTCGGCAGGCGGGACTAATATTCAAGAGACCCAGTACTTC. Its protein product is CSARDSAGGTNIQETQYF. The V and J genes are TRBV20-1 and TRBJ2-5, with 7 bases identical to TRBD2. With 0 bases clipped from V and 2 bases from J, the junction kept 15 bases outside the gene matches. The CDR3 extends over 18 amino acids. Germline V gene lookup returns CDR1 DFQATT and CDR2 SNEGSKA (reference sequence).

This chain uses TRBV19 with TRBJ1-1; D perhaps matches TRBD1 (5 bases). The CDR3 covers 12 residues. Germline V gene sequence: CDR1 LNHDA, CDR2 SQIVND (reference sequence). V lost 6 bases, J lost 6 bases, and 11 bases lay in between. CDR3 DNA: TGTGCCAGTAGAGGGGCTCGGGCTGAAGCTTTCTTT. Translating gives CASRGARAEAFF.

The chain uses TRBV20-1 and TRBJ2-7; D perhaps matches TRBD1 (6 bases). Germline-derived CDR1 and CDR2 are DFQATT and SNEGSKA (reference sequence). This CDR3 is 15 amino acids long. The ends were cut back, 0 bases at V and 1 base at J, with 13 bases in the middle. The CDR3 coding sequence is TGCAGTGCTAGAGATCCCCCCGGACAGTCCTACGAGCAGTACTTC. The encoded protein is CSARDPPGQSYEQYF.

This chain joins TRBV19 and TRBJ1-2, with 9 bases identical to TRBD1. The CDR3 sequence is 18 residues long. The V gene's germline CDR1 is LNHDA and CDR2 SQIVND (reference sequence). Trimming cost V 4 bases and J 8 bases; bases outside gene matches: 20. For the CDR3, the DNA is TGTGCCAGTAGTACGTCGCCGGGACAGGGAATTGGAGTAGGCGGCTACACCTTC. This gives the protein CASSTSPGQGIGVGGYTF.

This chain uses TRBV6-1 with TRBJ1-3, with TRBD1 identical over 9 bases. Germline assignment: CDR1 MNHNS and CDR2 SASEGT. Trimming cost V 6 bases and J 1 base; bases outside gene matches: 7. There are 16 residues in the CDR3. As DNA, the CDR3 is TGTGCCAGCAGAGCACAGGGGGCCCTATCTGGAAACACCATATATTTT. Amino acid sequence: CASRAQGALSGNTIYF.

This clonotype was counted between two and nine times. The chain employs TRBV15 and TRBJ1-1, with a possible D match to TRBD1 (6 bases). Trimming took 0 bases from V and 5 from J, leaving 10 bases between them. Germline V gene lookup returns CDR1 LNHNV and CDR2 YYDKDF (reference sequence). The CDR3 contains 14 residues. The CDR3 DNA reads as TGTGCCACCAGCAGAGATGGGGGCCTGACTGAAGCTTTCTTT. It yields the protein CATSRDGGLTEAFF.

The rearrangement links TRBV28 to TRBJ1-2; D is perhaps TRBD1 (5 bases). The V and J ends lost 5 bases and 4 bases respectively, with 20 bases between them. CDR3 length: 16 amino acids. Per the germline V gene, CDR1 is MDHEN and CDR2 is SYDVKM. CDR3 sequence (DNA): TGTGCCAGCAGTGCCCCTCCAGGGCAGGGCCCCTATGGCTACACCTTC. Its protein is CASSAPPGQGPYGYTF.

Here the CDR3 reads CAWSGGTGGGQPQHF. CDR3 bases: TGTGCCTGGAGTGGTGGGACAGGGGGCGGTCAGCCCCAGCATTTT. The V gene is TRBV30, the J gene TRBJ1-5; 12 bases line up with TRBD1. CDR1 GTSNPN and CDR2 SVGIG come from the germline V gene (reference sequence). V lost 1 base, J lost 6 bases, and 4 bases stayed unmatched. The CDR3 is 15 amino acids.

The CDR3 loop is CASSYSGQVYNSPLHF. For the CDR3, the DNA is TGTGCCAGCAGTTACTCAGGGCAGGTCTATAATTCACCCCTCCACTTT. V gene TRBV6-5 combines with J gene TRBJ1-6; D is uncertain. The germline V gene encodes CDR1 MNHEY and CDR2 SVGAGI. The CDR3 contains 16 residues. Trimming took off 0 bases at V and 3 bases at J, with 9 bases between the two ends.

This sequence joins TRBV7-9 and TRBJ1-2, with TRBD1 matching 7 bases. The CDR3 contains 14 residues. From germline, CDR1 is SEHNR and CDR2 FQNEAQ (reference sequence). V was clipped by 7 bases and J by 7 bases; unmatched bases: 12. CDR3 loop: CASTIDRVSSGYTF. The DNA of the CDR3 is TGTGCCAGCACCATCGACAGGGTTTCGTCTGGCTACACCTTC.

The chain carries TRBV10-3 and TRBJ2-1; D uncertain. Trimming pared 0 bases from V and 7 bases from J, leaving 4 bases between. The germline V gene encodes CDR1 ENHRY and CDR2 SYGVKD. The CDR3 has 12 amino acids. The CDR3 loop is CAISESSNEQFF. For the CDR3, the DNA is TGTGCCATCAGTGAGTCTTCGAATGAGCAGTTCTTC.

This sequence joins TRBV4-3 and TRBJ2-2; D not resolved. Trimming pared 0 bases from V and 1 base from J, leaving 9 bases between. The CDR3 is 16 residues long. Germline CDR1 is LGHNA and CDR2 is YSLEER. DNA for the CDR3: TGCGCCAGCAGCCAAGAGTTCAACCGGAACACCGGGGAGCTGTTTTTT. Its protein is CASSQEFNRNTGELFF.

The chain employs TRBV7-7 and TRBJ2-5; 12 nucleotides line up with TRBD2. The germline CDR1 and CDR2 sequences are SSHAT and FNYEAQ (reference sequence). V lost 5 bases to trimming and J lost 7 bases; unmatched junction nucleotides: 11. The CDR3 contains 16 residues. The CDR3 sequence is CASSPSSGRAGGTQYF. The CDR3 region has the DNA TGTGCCAGCAGCCCTTCTAGCGGGAGGGCCGGTGGGACCCAGTACTTC.

This clonotype came up a few times. Written as DNA, the CDR3 is TGTGCCAGCAGTTATTCGGGTAGACAGGGTTCACCCCTCCACTTT. Translated, it gives CASSYSGRQGSPLHF. This chain connects TRBV6-5 to TRBJ1-6; 7 bases agree with TRBD1. The germline gives CDR1 MNHEY, CDR2 SVGAGI. CDR3 length: 15 residues. J was trimmed by 9 bases and V by 3 bases; bases with no gene match: 8.

This clonotype was picked up a small number of times. The chain employs TRBV7-2 and TRBJ1-1; a possible D gene is TRBD1 (5 bases). The CDR3 loop spans 14 amino acids. Germline CDR1 is SGHTA and CDR2 is FQGNSA. V dropped 5 bases and J dropped 2 bases, with 12 bases sitting between them. CDR3 nucleotide sequence: TGTGCCAGCAGCGACAGAGGAGATAACACTGAAGCTTTCTTT. Its protein is CASSDRGDNTEAFF. Filled out from reference TRBV7-2 and TRBJ1-1, the complete variable domain reads GAGVSQSPSNKVTEKGKDVELRCDPISGHTALYWYRQSLGQGLEFLIYFQGNSAPDKSGLPSDRFSAERTGGSVSTLTIQRTQQEDSAVYLCASSDRGDNTEAFFGQGTRLTVV.

By share of the sample, this clonotype is large. The gene calls are TRBV6-1 and TRBJ2-7; 10 bases align to TRBD1. The V and J ends lost 6 bases and 3 bases, in that order; junction bases with no gene match: 8. The CDR3 has 15 amino acids. Germline-derived CDR1 and CDR2 are MNHNS and SASEGT. The CDR3 spells CASSDRDRGYYEQYF. The CDR3 DNA is TGTGCCAGCAGCGACCGGGACAGGGGATACTACGAGCAGTACTTC.

This clonotype was seen once. The chain uses TRBV19 and TRBJ1-1, with unresolved D. Germline-derived CDR1 and CDR2 are LNHDA and SQIVND (reference sequence). The CDR3 totals 13 residues. Trimming removed 6 bases from V and 2 bases from J, with 10 bases in between. The CDR3 region is CASRDGGNTEAFF. The CDR3 DNA is TGTGCCAGTAGGGACGGAGGAAACACTGAAGCTTTCTTT.

The CDR3 coding sequence is TGTGCCAGCAGGCCAGACACCCACAATGAGCAGTTCTTC. Residues: CASRPDTHNEQFF. V gene TRBV6-1 combines with J gene TRBJ2-1; D is undetermined. The V end lost 6 bases, the J end lost 5 bases, and 11 bases lay between the germline ends. CDR3 length equals 13 residues. Germline loops: CDR1 MNHNS, CDR2 SASEGT.

By its share, this clonotype is medium-sized. The rearrangement joins TRBV7-2 to TRBJ1-5, with a weak D call TRBD1 (5 bases). Looked up from germline, CDR1 is SGHTA and CDR2 is FQGNSA. The CDR3 sequence is 16 residues long. The V and J ends lost 5 bases and 0 bases respectively, with 14 bases between them. The DNA of the CDR3 is TGTGCCAGCAGCCTCCAGGGTTCCGTTAGCAATCAGCCCCAGCATTTT. Residues: CASSLQGSVSNQPQHF.